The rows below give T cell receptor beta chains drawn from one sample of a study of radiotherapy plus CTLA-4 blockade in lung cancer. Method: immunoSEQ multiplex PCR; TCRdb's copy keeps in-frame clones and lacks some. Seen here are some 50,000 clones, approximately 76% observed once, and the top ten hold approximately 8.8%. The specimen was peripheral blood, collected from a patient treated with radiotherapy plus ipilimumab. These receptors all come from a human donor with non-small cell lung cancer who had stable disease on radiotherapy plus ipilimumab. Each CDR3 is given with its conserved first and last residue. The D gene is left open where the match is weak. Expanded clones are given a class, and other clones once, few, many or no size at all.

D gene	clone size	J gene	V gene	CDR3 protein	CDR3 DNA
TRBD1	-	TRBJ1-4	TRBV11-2	CASSFSSGQGQKLFF	TGTGCCAGCAGCTTCTCCTCGGGACAGGGGCAAAAACTGTTTTTT
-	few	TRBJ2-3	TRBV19	CASSMGLFGQTSTDTQYF	TGTGCCAGTAGTATGGGTCTGTTTGGTCAAACTAGCACAGATACGCAGTATTTT
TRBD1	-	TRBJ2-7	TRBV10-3	CAISGDRFYEQYF	TGTGCCATCAGCGGGGACAGGTTCTACGAGCAGTACTTC
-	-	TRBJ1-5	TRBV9	CASSNLPGIQQPQHF	TGTGCCAGCAGCAACCTGCCTGGGATTCAACAGCCCCAGCATTTT
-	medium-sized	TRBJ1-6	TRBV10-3	CAISRDSQSSPLHF	TGTGCCATCAGCCGGGACTCTCAATCATCACCCCTCCACTTT
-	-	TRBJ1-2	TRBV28	CASSSWEALPNYGYTF	TGTGCCAGCAGTTCCTGGGAGGCCCTTCCTAACTATGGCTACACCTTC
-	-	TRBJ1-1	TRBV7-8	CASSLLGAKAFF	TGTGCCAGCAGCCTATTAGGCGCTAAGGCTTTCTTT
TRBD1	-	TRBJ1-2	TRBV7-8	CASSFGQGEGYGYTF	TGTGCCAGCAGCTTTGGACAGGGGGAAGGCTATGGCTACACCTTC
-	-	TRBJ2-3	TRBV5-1	CASSFRSGLLTDTQYF	TGCGCCAGCAGCTTTCGAAGCGGGCTACTCACAGATACGCAGTATTTT
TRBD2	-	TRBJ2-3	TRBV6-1	CASSDLAGYADTQYF	TGTGCCAGCAGTGATCTAGCGGGGTATGCAGATACGCAGTATTTT
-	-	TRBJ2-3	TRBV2	CASSGNLDWGSTDTQYF	TGTGCCAGCAGTGGGAATCTGGATTGGGGGAGCACAGATACGCAGTATTTT
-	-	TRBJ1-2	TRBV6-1	CASSEARQTYGYTF	TGTGCCAGCAGTGAAGCTAGACAGACTTATGGCTACACCTTC
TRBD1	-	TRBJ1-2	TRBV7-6	CASSHLDRGDYGYTF	TGTGCCAGCAGCCACCTCGACAGGGGGGACTATGGCTACACCTTC
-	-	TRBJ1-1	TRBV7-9	CASRHRVNTEAFF	TGTGCCAGCAGACACAGGGTGAACACTGAAGCTTTCTTT
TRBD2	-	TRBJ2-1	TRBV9	CASSPSPAGARGEQFF	TGTGCCAGCAGCCCTTCCCCAGCGGGGGCTAGGGGTGAGCAGTTCTTC
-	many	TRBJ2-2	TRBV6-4	CASSQGSTGELFF	TGTGCCAGCAGTCAGGGAAGCACCGGGGAGCTGTTTTTT
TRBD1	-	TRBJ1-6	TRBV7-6	CASSSLSRGQNSPLHF	TGTGCCAGCAGCTCCTTGTCGAGGGGGCAAAATTCACCCCTCCACTTT
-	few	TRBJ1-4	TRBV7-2	CASSLAEAAKGREKLFF	TGTGCCAGCAGCTTAGCGGAAGCGGCAAAAGGCCGGGAAAAACTGTTTTTT
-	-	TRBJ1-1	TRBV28	CASSLISGSTEAFF	TGTGCCAGCAGTTTAATCAGCGGAAGCACTGAAGCTTTCTTT
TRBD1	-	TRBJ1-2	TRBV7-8	CASSLYPDRVDGYTF	TGTGCCAGCAGCCTCTACCCCGACAGGGTAGACGGCTACACCTTC
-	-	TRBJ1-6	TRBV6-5	CASGRQNNSPLHF	TGTGCCAGCGGGAGGCAGAATAATTCACCCCTCCACTTT
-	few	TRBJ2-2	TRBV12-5	CASEENTGELFF	TGTGCTAGTGAAGAGAACACCGGGGAGCTGTTTTTT